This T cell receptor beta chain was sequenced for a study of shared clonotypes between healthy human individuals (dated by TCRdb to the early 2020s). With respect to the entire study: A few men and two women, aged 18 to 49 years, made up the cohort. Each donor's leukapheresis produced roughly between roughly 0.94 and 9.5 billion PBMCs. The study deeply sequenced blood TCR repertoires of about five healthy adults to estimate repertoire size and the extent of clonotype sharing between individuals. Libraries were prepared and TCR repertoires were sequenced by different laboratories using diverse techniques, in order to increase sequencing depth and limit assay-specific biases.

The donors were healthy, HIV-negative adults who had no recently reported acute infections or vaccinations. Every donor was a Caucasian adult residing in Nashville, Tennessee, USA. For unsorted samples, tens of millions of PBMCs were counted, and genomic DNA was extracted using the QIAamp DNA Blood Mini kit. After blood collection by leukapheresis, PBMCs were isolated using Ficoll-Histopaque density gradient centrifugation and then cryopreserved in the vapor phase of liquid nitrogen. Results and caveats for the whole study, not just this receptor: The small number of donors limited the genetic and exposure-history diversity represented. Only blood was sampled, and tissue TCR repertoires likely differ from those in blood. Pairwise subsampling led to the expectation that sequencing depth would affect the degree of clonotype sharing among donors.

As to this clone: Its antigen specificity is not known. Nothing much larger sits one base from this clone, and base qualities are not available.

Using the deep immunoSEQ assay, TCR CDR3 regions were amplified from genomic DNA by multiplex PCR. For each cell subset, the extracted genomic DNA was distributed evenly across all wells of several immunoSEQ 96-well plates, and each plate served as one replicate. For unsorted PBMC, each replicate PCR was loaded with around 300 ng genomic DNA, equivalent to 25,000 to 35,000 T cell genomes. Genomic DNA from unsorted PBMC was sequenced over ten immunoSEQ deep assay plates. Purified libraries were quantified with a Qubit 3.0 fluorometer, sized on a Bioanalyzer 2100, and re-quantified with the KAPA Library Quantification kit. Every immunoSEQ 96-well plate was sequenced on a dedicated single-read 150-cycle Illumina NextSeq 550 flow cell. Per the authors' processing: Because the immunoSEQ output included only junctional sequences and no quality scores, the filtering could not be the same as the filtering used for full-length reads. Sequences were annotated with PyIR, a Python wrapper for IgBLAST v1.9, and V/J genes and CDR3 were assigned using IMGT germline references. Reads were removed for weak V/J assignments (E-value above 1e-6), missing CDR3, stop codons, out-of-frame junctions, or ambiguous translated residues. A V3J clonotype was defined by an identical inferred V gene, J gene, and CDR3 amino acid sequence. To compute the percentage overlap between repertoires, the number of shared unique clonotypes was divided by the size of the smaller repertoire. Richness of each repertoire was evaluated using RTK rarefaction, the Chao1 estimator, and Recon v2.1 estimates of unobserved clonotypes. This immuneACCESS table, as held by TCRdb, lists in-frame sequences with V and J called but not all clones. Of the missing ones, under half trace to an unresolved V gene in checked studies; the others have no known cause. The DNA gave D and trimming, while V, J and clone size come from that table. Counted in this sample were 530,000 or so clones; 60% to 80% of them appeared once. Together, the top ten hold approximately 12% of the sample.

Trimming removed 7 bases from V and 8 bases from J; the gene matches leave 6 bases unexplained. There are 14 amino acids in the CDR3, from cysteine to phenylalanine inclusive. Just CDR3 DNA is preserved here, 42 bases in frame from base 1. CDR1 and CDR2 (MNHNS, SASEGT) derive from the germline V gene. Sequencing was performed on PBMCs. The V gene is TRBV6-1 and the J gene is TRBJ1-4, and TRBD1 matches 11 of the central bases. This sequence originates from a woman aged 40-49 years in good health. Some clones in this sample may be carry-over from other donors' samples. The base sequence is TGTGCCAGCAAAAGGGGACAGGGGGGGGAAAAACTGTTTTTT. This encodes CASKRGQGGEKLFF.